The clone carrying this T cell receptor beta chain was seen a handful of times. With a J-beta primer mix and a sample-barcoded 5' primer, a second PCR ran about 7 to 12 cycles. TCRdb re-derived calls from the 5' RACE reads in MiXCR, one entry per CDR3 protein. Of roughly 800,000 distinct CDR3 sequences in the sample, more than 20% were seen once. These data are taken from a study of blood T cells in healthy people across ages. Trimming pared 7 bases from V and 5 bases from J, leaving 14 bases between. The CDR3 is made up of 13 amino acids. Germline CDR1 and CDR2: MNHNS and SASEGT. This sample also belongs to another study, concerning T cells of mothers and their children. Per that study: A second PCR was performed with the M1S primer. This primer added sample barcodes and 2-4 random nucleotides. Relative to unrelated pairs, biologically related mother-child dyads exhibited marginally greater, non-significant overlap.

V and J are TRBV6-1 and TRBJ2-5, with D tentatively TRBD2 (5 bases). This receptor was obtained from a boy aged 5-17 years in good health. Material: blood. The CDR3 loop is CASTHPGGETQYF. The DNA of the CDR3 is TGTGCCAGCACCCACCCAGGCGGGGAGACCCAGTACTTC.